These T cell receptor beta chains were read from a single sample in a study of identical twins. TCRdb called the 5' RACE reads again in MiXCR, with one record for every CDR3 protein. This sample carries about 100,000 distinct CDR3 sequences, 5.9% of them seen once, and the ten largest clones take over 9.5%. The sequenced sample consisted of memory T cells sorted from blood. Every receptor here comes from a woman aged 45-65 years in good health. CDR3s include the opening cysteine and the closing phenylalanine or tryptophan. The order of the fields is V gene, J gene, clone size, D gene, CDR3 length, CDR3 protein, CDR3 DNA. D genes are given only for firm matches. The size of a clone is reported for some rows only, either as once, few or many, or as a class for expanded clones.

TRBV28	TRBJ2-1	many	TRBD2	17	CASSPIGLAQIRNEQFF	TGTGCCAGCAGTCCCATTGGACTAGCCCAAATACGTAATGAGCAGTTCTTC
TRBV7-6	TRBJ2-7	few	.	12	CASSLRGGEQYF	TGTGCCAGCAGCCTCAGGGGTGGCGAGCAGTACTTC
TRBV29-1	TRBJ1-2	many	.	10	CSVGTSGYTF	TGCAGCGTTGGGACATCTGGCTACACCTTC
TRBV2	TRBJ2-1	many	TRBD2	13	CATPGSGENEQFF	TGTGCCACCCCGGGCAGCGGGGAGAATGAGCAGTTCTTC
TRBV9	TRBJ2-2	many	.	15	CASSVVMGGAGELFF	TGTGCCAGCAGCGTAGTTATGGGGGGAGCCGGGGAGCTGTTTTTT
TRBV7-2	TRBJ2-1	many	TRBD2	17	CASSSPGGKRTLDEQFF	TGTGCCAGCAGCTCCCCGGGGGGGAAGCGGACATTGGATGAGCAGTTCTTC
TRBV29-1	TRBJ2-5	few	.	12	CSVEEGRETQYF	TGCAGCGTTGAAGAGGGCCGAGAGACCCAGTACTTC
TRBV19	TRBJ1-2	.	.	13	CASSMPGPYGYTF	TGTGCCAGTAGTATGCCGGGCCCCTATGGCTACACCTTC
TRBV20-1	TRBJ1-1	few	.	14	CSARAPLTSTEAFF	TGCAGTGCTAGAGCGCCCCTGACATCAACTGAAGCTTTCTTT
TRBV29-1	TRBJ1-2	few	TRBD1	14	CSVEERQGYYGYTF	TGCAGCGTTGAAGAAAGACAGGGTTACTATGGCTACACCTTC
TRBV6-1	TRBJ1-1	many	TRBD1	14	CASSEQGAHTEAFF	TGTGCCAGCAGTGAACAGGGGGCGCACACTGAAGCTTTCTTT
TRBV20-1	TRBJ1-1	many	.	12	CSARGGGTEAFF	TGCAGTGCTAGGGGAGGGGGAACTGAAGCTTTCTTT
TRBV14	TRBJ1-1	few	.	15	CASSQDQKENTEAFF	TGTGCCAGCAGCCAAGATCAGAAGGAGAACACTGAAGCTTTCTTT
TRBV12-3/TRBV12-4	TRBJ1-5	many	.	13	CASSFQGDQPQHF	TGTGCCAGCAGTTTCCAAGGGGATCAGCCCCAGCATTTT
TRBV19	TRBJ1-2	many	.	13	CASSHRASYGYTF	TGTGCCAGTAGTCACAGGGCCTCCTATGGCTACACCTTC
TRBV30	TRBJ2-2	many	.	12	CAWSISPGELFF	TGTGCCTGGAGTATCAGCCCCGGGGAGCTGTTTTTT
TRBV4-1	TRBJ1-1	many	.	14	CASSSRDSNTEAFF	TGCGCCAGCAGTTCCAGAGATTCGAACACTGAAGCTTTCTTT
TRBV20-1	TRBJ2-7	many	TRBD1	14	CSARRDRQPYEQYF	TGCAGTGCTAGACGGGACAGACAACCCTACGAGCAGTACTTC
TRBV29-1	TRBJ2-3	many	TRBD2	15	CSVLGLAGGTDTQYF	TGCAGCGTCCTGGGACTAGCGGGGGGGACAGATACGCAGTATTTT
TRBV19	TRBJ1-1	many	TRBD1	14	CASSWTGGRTEAFF	TGTGCCAGTAGTTGGACAGGGGGCCGCACTGAAGCTTTCTTT
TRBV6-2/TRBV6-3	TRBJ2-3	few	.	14	CASSYSSITDTQYF	TGTGCCAGCAGTTACAGTAGTATAACAGATACGCAGTATTTT
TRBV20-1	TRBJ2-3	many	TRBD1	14	CSAIQGAGTDTQYF	TGCAGTGCCATACAGGGGGCGGGCACAGATACGCAGTATTTT
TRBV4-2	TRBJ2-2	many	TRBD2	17	CASSQAASGSLSGELFF	TGTGCCAGCAGCCAAGCGGCTAGCGGGAGCCTCAGCGGGGAGCTGTTTTTT
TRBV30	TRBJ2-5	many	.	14	CAWNPGRRSKTQYF	TGTGCCTGGAACCCCGGGCGGAGGAGTAAGACCCAGTACTTC
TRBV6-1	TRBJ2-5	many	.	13	CASSANYRETQYF	TGTGCCAGCAGTGCGAACTATCGTGAGACCCAGTACTTC
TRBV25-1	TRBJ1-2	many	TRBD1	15	CASSDLGQGGHGYTF	TGTGCCAGCAGTGATTTGGGACAGGGAGGGCATGGCTACACCTTC
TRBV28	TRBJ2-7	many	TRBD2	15	CASRTAGGTSHEQYF	TGTGCCAGCAGGACAGCGGGAGGCACCTCCCACGAGCAGTACTTC
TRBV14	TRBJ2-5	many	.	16	CASSPLVGGQQETQYF	TGTGCCAGCAGCCCGCTTGTGGGAGGCCAGCAAGAGACCCAGTACTTC
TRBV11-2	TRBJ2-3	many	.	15	CASSLQAASTDTQYF	TGTGCCAGCAGCTTACAGGCTGCTAGCACAGATACGCAGTATTTT
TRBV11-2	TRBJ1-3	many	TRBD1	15	CASSLWGQGGNTIYF	TGTGCCAGCAGCTTATGGGGACAGGGCGGAAACACCATATATTTT
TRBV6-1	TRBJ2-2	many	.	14	CASRWDPNTGELFF	TGTGCCAGCCGGTGGGACCCCAACACCGGGGAGCTGTTTTTT
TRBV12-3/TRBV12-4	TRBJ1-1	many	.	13	CASSFIVNTEAFF	TGTGCCAGCAGTTTTATTGTGAACACTGAAGCTTTCTTT
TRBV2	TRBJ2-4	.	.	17	CASSDHPPGLTKNIQYF	TGTGCCAGCAGCGACCATCCACCGGGACTCACCAAAAACATTCAGTACTTC
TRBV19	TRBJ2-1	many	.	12	CASRGQVYEQFF	TGTGCCAGTAGGGGCCAGGTCTATGAGCAGTTCTTC
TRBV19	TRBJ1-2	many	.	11	CASSYNYGYTF	TGTGCCAGTAGTTATAACTATGGCTACACCTTC
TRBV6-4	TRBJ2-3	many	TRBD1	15	CASSDSGQGADTQYF	TGTGCCAGCAGTGACTCGGGACAGGGGGCAGATACGCAGTATTTT
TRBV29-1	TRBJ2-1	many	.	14	CSVGFKTFNNEQFF	TGCAGCGTTGGTTTTAAAACTTTTAACAATGAGCAGTTCTTC
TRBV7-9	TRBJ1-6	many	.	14	CASSSTVENSPLHF	TGTGCCAGCAGCTCGACAGTGGAGAATTCACCCCTCCACTTT
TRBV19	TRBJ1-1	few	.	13	CASRGGWDTEAFF	TGTGCCAGTAGAGGGGGATGGGACACTGAAGCTTTCTTT
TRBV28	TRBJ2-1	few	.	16	CASRNAWVGVANEQFF	TGTGCCAGCAGGAACGCTTGGGTGGGAGTAGCCAATGAGCAGTTCTTC